What follows describes a single T cell receptor (beta chain). This entry is derived from a study of identical twins. CDR3 length: 12 amino acids. Germline V gene sequence: CDR1 DFQATT, CDR2 SNEGSKA (reference sequence). Trimming cost V 6 bases and J 4 bases, with 12 bases left between them. TCRdb re-analysed the 5' RACE reads in MiXCR, keeping a single row per CDR3 protein. Of hundreds of thousands of distinct CDR3 sequences in the sample, 18% were seen once. The same sample was also used in a study of T cells expressing NK-cell markers. That work states: Sorted CD3+CD56-NKG2C+, CD3+CD56+NKG2C+ and CD3+CD56+NKG2C- T cells supplied the TCR beta repertoires. Just one sequenced donor of eight was HCMV-seronegative, while seven were seropositive. Only alpha-beta TCR T cells were sorted in several experiments, using an anti-gamma-delta TCR antibody. There were four donors in whom these clonotypes also led the CD3+CD56-NKG2C+ fraction.

Specimen: PBMCs. The origin of this receptor is a young woman in good health. The V call is TRBV20-1, the J call TRBJ2-5, with D uncertain. As DNA, the CDR3 is TGCAGTGCCCCTCGACTGAGAGAGACCCAGTACTTC. The encoded protein is CSAPRLRETQYF.